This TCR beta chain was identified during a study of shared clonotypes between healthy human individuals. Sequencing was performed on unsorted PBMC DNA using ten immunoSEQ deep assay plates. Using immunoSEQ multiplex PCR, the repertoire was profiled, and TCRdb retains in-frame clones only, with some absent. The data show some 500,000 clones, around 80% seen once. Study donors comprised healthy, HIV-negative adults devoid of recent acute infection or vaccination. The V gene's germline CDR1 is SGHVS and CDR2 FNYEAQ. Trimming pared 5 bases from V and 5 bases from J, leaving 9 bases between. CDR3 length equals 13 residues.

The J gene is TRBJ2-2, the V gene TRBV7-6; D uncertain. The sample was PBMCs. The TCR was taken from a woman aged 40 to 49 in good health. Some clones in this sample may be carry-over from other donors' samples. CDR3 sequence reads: CASSELVTGELFF. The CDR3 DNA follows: TGTGCCAGCAGCGAGCTCGTAACCGGGGAGCTGTTTTTT. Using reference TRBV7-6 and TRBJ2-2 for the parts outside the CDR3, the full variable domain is GAGVSQSPRYKVTKRGQDVALRCDPISGHVSLYWYRQALGQGPEFLTYFNYEAQQDKSGLPNDRFSAERPEGSISTLTIQRTEQRDSAMYRCASSELVTGELFFGEGSRLTVL.